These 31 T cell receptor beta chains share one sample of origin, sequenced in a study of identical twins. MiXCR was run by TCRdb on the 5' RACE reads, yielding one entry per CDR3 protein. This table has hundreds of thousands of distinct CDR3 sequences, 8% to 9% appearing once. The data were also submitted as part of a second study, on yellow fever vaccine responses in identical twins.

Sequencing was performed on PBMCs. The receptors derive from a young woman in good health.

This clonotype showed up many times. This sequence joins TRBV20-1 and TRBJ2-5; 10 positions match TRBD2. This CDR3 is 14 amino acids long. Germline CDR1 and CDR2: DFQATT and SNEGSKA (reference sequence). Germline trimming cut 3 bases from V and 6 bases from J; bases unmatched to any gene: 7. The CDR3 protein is CSASRSSGRQTQYF. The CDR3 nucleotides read TGCAGTGCTAGTCGTTCTAGCGGGAGACAGACCCAGTACTTC.

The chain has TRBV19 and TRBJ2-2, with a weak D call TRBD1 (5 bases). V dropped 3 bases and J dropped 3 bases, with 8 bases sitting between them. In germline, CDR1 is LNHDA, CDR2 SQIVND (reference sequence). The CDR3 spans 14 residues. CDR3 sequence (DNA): TGTGCCAGTAGTATGGACATTTACACCGGGGAGCTGTTTTTT. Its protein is CASSMDIYTGELFF.

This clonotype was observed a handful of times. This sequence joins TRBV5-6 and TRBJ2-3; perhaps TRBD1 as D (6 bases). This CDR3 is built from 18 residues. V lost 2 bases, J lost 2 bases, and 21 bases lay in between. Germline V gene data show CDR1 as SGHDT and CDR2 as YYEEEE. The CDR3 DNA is TGTGCCAGCAGCTTTCCGGTACAGGGAGCAACCACCACAGATACGCAGTATTTT. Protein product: CASSFPVQGATTTDTQYF.

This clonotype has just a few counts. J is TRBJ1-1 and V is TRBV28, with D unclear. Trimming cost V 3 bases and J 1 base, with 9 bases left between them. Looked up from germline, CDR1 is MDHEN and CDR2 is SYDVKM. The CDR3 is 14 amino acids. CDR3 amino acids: CASSFKQTNTEAFF. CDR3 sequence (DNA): TGTGCCAGCAGTTTTAAACAAACGAACACTGAAGCTTTCTTT.

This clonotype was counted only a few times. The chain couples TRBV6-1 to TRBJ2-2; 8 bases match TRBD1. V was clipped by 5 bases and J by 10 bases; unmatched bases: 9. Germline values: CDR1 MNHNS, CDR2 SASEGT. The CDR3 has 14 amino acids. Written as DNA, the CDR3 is TGTGCCAGCAGTACAGGGGGGTTGAAGCAGGAGCTGTTTTTT. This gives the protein CASSTGGLKQELFF.

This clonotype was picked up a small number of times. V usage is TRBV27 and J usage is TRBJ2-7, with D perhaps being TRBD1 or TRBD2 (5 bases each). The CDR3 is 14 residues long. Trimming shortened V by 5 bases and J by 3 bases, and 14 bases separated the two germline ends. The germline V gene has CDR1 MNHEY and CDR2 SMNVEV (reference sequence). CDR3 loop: CASSRDGTYYEQYF. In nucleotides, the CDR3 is TGTGCCAGCAGTCGGGACGGAACTTACTACGAGCAGTACTTC.

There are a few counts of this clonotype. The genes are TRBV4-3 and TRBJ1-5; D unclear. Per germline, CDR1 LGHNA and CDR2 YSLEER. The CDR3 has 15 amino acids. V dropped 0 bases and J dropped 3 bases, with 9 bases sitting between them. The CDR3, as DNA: TGCGCCAGCAGCCAAGAATTGGCGCTCAATCAGCCCCAGCATTTT. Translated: CASSQELALNQPQHF.

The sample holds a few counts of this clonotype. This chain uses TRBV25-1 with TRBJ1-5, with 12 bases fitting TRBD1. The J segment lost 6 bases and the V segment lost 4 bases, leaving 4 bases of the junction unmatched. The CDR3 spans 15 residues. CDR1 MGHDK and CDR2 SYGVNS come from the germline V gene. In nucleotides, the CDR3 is TGTGCCAGCAGTGGGGGGACAGGGGGCTTTCAGCCCCAGCATTTT. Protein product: CASSGGTGGFQPQHF.

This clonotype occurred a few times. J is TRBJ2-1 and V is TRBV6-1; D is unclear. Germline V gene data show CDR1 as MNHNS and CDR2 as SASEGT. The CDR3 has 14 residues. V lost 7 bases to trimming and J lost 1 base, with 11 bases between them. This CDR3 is CASTGAGSYNEQFF. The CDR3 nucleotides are TGTGCCAGCACCGGAGCAGGATCCTACAATGAGCAGTTCTTC.

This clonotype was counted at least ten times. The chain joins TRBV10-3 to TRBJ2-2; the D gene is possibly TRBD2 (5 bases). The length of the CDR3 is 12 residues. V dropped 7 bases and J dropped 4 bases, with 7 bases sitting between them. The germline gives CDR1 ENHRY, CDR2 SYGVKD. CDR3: CAITAGTGELFF. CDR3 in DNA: TGTGCCATCACCGCGGGCACCGGGGAGCTGTTTTTT.

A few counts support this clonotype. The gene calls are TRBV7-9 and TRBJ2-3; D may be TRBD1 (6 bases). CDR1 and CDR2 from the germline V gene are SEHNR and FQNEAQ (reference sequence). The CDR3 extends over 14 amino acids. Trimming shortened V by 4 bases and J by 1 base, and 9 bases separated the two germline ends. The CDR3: CASSYRARTDTQYF. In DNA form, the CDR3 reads TGTGCCAGCAGCTACAGGGCCCGCACAGATACGCAGTATTTT.

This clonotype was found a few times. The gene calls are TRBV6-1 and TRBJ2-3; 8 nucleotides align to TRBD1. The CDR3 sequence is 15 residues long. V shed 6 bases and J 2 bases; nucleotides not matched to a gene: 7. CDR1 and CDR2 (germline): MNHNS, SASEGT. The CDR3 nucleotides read TGTGCCAGCAGGCTAGGACAGGGTTTCACAGATACGCAGTATTTT. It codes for CASRLGQGFTDTQYF.

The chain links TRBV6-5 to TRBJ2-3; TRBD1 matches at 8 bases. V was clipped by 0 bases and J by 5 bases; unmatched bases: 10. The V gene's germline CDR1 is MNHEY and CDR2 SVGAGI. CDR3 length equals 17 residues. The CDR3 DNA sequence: TGTGCCAGCAGTTACTCTTTACAGGGGGGCCCGGGAGATACGCAGTATTTT. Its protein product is CASSYSLQGGPGDTQYF.

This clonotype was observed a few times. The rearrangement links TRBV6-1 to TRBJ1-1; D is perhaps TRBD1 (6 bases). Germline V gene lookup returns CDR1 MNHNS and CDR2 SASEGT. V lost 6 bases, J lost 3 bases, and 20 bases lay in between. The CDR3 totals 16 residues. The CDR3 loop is CASRTPPGQAYTEAFF. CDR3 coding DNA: TGTGCCAGCAGAACCCCCCCGGGACAAGCCTACACTGAAGCTTTCTTT.

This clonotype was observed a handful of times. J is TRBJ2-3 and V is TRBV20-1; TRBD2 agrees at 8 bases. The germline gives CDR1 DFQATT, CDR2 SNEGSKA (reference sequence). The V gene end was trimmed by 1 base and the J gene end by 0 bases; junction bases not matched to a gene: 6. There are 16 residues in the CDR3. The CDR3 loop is CSARGNKRGSTDTQYF. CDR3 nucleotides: TGCAGTGCTAGAGGGAACAAGCGGGGGAGCACAGATACGCAGTATTTT.

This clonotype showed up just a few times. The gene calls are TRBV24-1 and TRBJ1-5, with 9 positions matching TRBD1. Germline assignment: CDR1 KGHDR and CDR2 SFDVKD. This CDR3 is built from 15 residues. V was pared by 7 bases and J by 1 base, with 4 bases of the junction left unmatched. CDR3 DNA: TGTGCCACCAGCGGGGGACAGGGAAGCAATCAGCCCCAGCATTTT. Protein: CATSGGQGSNQPQHF.

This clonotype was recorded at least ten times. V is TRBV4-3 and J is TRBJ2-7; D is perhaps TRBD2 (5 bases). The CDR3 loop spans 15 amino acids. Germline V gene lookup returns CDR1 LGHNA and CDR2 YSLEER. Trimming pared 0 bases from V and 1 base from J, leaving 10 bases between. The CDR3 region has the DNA TGCGCCAGCAGCCAAGAATCCGGGGTATCCTACGAGCAGTACTTC. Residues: CASSQESGVSYEQYF.

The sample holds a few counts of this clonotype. CDR3 loop: CASSQRQGGGETQYF. In DNA form, the CDR3 reads TGTGCCAGCAGCCAACGGCAGGGGGGGGGAGAGACCCAGTACTTC. The gene calls are TRBV4-2 and TRBJ2-5; tentatively, D is TRBD1 or TRBD2 (7 bases each). With 2 bases removed from V and 4 bases from J, the gap between germline ends came to 14 bases. Germline values: CDR1 LGHNA, CDR2 YNFKEQ. The CDR3 is made up of 15 amino acids.

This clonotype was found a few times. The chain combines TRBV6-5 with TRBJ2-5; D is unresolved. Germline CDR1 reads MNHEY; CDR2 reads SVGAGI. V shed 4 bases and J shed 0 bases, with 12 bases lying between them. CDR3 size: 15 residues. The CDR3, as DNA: TGTGCCAGCAGTTTTGAGACTTTGTACCAAGAGACCCAGTACTTC. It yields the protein CASSFETLYQETQYF.

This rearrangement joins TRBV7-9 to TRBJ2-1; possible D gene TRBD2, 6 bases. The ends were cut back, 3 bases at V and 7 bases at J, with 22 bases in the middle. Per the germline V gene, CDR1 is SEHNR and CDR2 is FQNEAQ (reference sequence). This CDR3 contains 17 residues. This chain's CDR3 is CASSLGLADGRLNEQFF. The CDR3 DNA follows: TGTGCCAGCAGCTTGGGGTTAGCGGACGGCCGGCTGAATGAGCAGTTCTTC.

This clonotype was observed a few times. This CDR3 reads CASSYSSRRDDSTDTQYF. Here the CDR3 DNA reads TGTGCCAGCAGTTACTCGAGTCGAAGGGACGACAGCACAGATACGCAGTATTTT. The rearrangement joins TRBV6-5 to TRBJ2-3; D tentatively reads TRBD1 or TRBD2 (5 bases each). V was trimmed by 0 bases and J by 0 bases, leaving 16 bases between them. Germline V gene data show CDR1 as MNHEY and CDR2 as SVGAGI. The CDR3 covers 18 residues.

The CDR3 is CASSFGLAGESEQFF. Written as DNA, the CDR3 is TGCGCCAGCAGCTTCGGACTAGCGGGGGAGAGTGAGCAGTTCTTC. The rearrangement links TRBV5-1 to TRBJ2-1, with 13 nucleotides matching TRBD2. There are 15 residues in the CDR3. J gave up 9 bases and V 2 bases, and 5 bases lay outside the gene matches. Germline CDR1 reads SGHRS; CDR2 reads YFSETQ.

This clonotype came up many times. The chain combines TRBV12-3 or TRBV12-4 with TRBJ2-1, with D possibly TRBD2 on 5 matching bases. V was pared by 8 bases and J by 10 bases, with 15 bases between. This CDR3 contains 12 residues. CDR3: CASSLGLLEQFF. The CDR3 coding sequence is TGTGCCAGCTCCCTAGGACTCCTAGAGCAGTTCTTC.

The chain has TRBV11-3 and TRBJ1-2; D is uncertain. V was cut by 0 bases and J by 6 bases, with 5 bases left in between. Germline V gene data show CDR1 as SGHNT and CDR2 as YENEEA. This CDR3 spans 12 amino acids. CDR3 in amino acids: CASSLDVNGYTF. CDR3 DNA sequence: TGTGCCAGCAGCTTAGACGTTAATGGCTACACCTTC.

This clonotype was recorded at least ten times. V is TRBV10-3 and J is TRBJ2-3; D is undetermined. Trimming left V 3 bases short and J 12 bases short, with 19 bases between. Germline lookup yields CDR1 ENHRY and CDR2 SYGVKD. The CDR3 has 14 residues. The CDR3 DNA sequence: TGTGCCATCAGTGATTCTCTAGATCCAACTCCACAGTATTTT. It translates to CAISDSLDPTPQYF.

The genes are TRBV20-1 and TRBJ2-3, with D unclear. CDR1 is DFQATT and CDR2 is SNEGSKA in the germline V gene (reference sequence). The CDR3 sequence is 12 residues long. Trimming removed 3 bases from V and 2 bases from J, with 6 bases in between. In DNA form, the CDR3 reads TGCAGTGCTAGGCGGACCACAGATACGCAGTATTTT. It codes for CSARRTTDTQYF.

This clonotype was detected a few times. CDR3 in DNA: TGTGCCAGCAGCCCAACAGGGATCTCCTACGAGCAGTACTTC. This translates into CASSPTGISYEQYF. V and J are TRBV9 and TRBJ2-7, with D perhaps matching TRBD1 (6 bases). Germline CDR1 SGDLS, CDR2 YYNGEE. The CDR3 runs to 14 residues. V lost 4 bases and J 0 bases, leaving 11 bases between the germline ends.

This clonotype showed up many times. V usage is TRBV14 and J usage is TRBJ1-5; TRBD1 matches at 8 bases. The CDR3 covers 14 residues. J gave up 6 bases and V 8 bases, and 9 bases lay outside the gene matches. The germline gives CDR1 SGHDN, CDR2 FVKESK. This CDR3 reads CASQGQAPSQPQHF. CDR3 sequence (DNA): TGTGCCAGCCAGGGACAGGCCCCGTCTCAGCCCCAGCATTTT.

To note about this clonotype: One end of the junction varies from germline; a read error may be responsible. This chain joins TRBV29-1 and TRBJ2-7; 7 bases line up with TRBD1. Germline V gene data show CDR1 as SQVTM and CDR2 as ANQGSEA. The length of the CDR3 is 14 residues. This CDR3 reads CSVVFWDSAYEQHF. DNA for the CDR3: TGCAGCGTTGTTTTTTGGGACAGTGCCTACGAGCAGCACTTC.

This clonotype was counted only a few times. The chain's CDR3 is CASSSRGVGTNEQFF. CDR3 sequence (DNA): TGTGCCAGTAGCTCGCGGGGGGTGGGCACCAATGAGCAGTTCTTC. The V call is TRBV19, the J call TRBJ2-1; TRBD2 matches 8 bases. This CDR3 contains 15 residues. The V and J ends lost 6 bases and 6 bases, in that order; junction bases with no gene match: 10. The germline V gene has CDR1 LNHDA and CDR2 SQIVND (reference sequence).

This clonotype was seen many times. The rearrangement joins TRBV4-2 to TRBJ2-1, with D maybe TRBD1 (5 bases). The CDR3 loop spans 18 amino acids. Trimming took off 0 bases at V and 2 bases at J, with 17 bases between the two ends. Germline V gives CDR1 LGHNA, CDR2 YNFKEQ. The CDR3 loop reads CASSQDSPQGPTYNEQFF. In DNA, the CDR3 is TGTGCCAGCAGCCAAGATTCTCCGCAGGGCCCCACCTACAATGAGCAGTTCTTC.